A single sample is the source of the 9 T cell receptor beta chains below, sequenced in a study of T cell responses to AZD1222 COVID-19 vaccine. Measured with immunoSEQ multiplex PCR; TCRdb has only the in-frame clones, and not every one. Of about 190,000 clones detected, around 92% appear once; the ten largest clones hold about 9.3%. Material: peripheral blood, obtained on day 0 of AZD1222 vaccination. The receptors were sampled from an adult in good health.

This clone was detected once. The V gene is TRBV27, the J gene TRBJ2-5, with TRBD2 identical over 11 bases. CDR3 length: 15 amino acids. Unmatched junction bases numbered 4, after V lost 2 bases and J lost 5 bases. Germline CDR1 MNHEY, CDR2 SMNVEV (reference sequence). CDR3 residues: CASSLTSGSFETQYF. The CDR3, as DNA: TGTGCCAGCAGTTTAACTAGCGGGAGTTTTGAGACCCAGTACTTC.

The chain is built from TRBV7-9 and TRBJ2-7, with a weak D call TRBD1 (6 bases). Germline V lookup: CDR1 SEHNR, CDR2 FQNEAQ (reference sequence). The CDR3 loop spans 15 amino acids. The V end was cut by 0 bases, the J end by 2 bases, with 11 bases between. CDR3 amino acids: CASSLAHRGTYEQYF. The CDR3 DNA is TGTGCCAGCAGCTTAGCGCATAGGGGGACCTACGAGCAGTACTTC.

The chain recombines TRBV4-2 with TRBJ2-7; D is undetermined. In germline, CDR1 is LGHNA, CDR2 YNFKEQ. The CDR3 covers 13 residues. V was clipped by 1 base and J by 6 bases, with 10 bases between them. CDR3 sequence (DNA): TGTGCCAGCAGCCAAGGGTGGGGAACCGAGCAGTACTTC. Its protein is CASSQGWGTEQYF.

V usage is TRBV2 and J usage is TRBJ2-5; D possibly corresponds to TRBD2 (6 bases). V was cut by 5 bases and J by 1 base, with 8 bases left in between. Germline CDR1 and CDR2: SNHLY and FYNNEI. This CDR3 comprises 13 residues. The CDR3 DNA is TGTGCCAGCAGTCGGGAGCGCCAAGAGACCCAGTACTTC. It is translated as CASSRERQETQYF.

This sequence joins TRBV7-9 and TRBJ1-1; D remains ambiguous. V was shortened by 3 bases and J by 7 bases, with 12 bases between the two germline ends. Germline CDR1 SEHNR, CDR2 FQNEAQ (reference sequence). The CDR3 totals 13 residues. CDR3 sequence reads: CASSLAEGSEAFF. DNA of the CDR3: TGTGCCAGCAGCTTGGCAGAGGGAAGTGAAGCTTTCTTT.

The chain carries TRBV18 and TRBJ1-6, with TRBD1 matching 7 bases. CDR3 length: 15 residues. The junction had 7 bases not matched to a gene; V was cut back by 1 base and J by 10 bases. CDR1 and CDR2 (germline): KGHSH, LQKENI. Here the CDR3 reads CASSPLPGGESPLHF. CDR3 sequence (DNA): TGTGCCAGCTCACCACTACCAGGGGGAGAATCACCCCTCCACTTT.

This clone was detected only once. The chain recombines TRBV5-1 with TRBJ2-5; a possible D gene is TRBD2 (5 bases). This CDR3 has 15 residues. Per germline, CDR1 SGHRS and CDR2 YFSETQ. Trimming removed 9 bases at V and 1 base at J, with 19 bases between. DNA of the CDR3: TGCGCCACCCGGGGATCGGACGCATCCCAAGAGACCCAGTACTTC. It yields the protein CATRGSDASQETQYF.

CDR3 loop: CASSQDEGIVNTEAFF. The CDR3 region has the DNA TGTGCCAGCAGCCAAGATGAGGGGATTGTTAACACTGAAGCTTTCTTT. J is TRBJ1-1 and V is TRBV3-1 (or the pseudogene TRBV3-2); maybe TRBD1 (5 bases). The CDR3 runs 16 residues. The ends were cut back, 0 bases at V and 2 bases at J, with 13 bases in the middle. CDR1 is LGHDT and CDR2 is YNNKEL in the germline V gene (reference sequence).

V gene TRBV15 combines with J gene TRBJ2-3, with 11 bases matching TRBD1. The CDR3 spans 16 residues. Trimming removed 5 bases from V and 5 bases from J; junction bases left unmatched: 9. Germline CDR1 and CDR2: LNHNV and YYDKDF (reference sequence). The DNA for the CDR3 is TGTGCCACCAGCTCCCGGACAGGGGGCAGGATAGATACGCAGTATTTT. This translates into CATSSRTGGRIDTQYF.